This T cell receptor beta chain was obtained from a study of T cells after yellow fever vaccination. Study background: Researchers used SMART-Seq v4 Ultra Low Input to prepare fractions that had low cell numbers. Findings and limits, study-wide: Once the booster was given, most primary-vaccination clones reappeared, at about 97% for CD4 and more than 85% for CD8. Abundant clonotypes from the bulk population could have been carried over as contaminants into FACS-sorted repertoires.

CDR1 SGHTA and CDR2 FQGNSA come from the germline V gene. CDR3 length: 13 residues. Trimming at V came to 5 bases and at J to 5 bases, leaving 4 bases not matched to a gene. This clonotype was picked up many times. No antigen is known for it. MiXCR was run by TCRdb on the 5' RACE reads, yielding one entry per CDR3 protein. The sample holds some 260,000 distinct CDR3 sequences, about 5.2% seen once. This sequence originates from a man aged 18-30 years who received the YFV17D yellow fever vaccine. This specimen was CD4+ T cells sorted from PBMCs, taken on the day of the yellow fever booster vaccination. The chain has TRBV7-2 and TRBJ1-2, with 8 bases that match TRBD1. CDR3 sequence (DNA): TGTGCCAGCAGCACTGGACAGGGATATGGCTACACCTTC. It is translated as CASSTGQGYGYTF.